Shown below are 9 T cell receptor beta chains from a single sample sequenced in a study of PD-1 blockade in classical Hodgkin lymphoma. Following autologous stem cell transplantation, relapse occurred in every patient, and exposure to brentuximab vedotin varied. Profiling relied on immunoSEQ multiplex PCR, and the TCRdb table lists in-frame clones only, not all of them. The sample includes about 26,000 clones, roughly 62% of them seen just once. The sample here was peripheral blood mononuclear cells (PBMCs), taken before the second cycle of nivolumab. These receptors were collected from a human donor with classical Hodgkin lymphoma.

The J gene is TRBJ2-2, the V gene TRBV5-1, with D hard to call. The CDR3 spans 14 residues. Between the trimmed V and J ends, which lost 4 bases and 3 bases, there was a span of 10 bases. Looked up from germline, CDR1 is SGHRS and CDR2 is YFSETQ. The CDR3 sequence is CASSLQEYTGELFF. In DNA, the CDR3 is TGCGCCAGCAGCCTGCAGGAATACACCGGGGAGCTGTTTTTT.

The chain carries TRBV14 and TRBJ1-2, with no clear D. The CDR3 has 13 amino acids. Looked up from germline, CDR1 is SGHDN and CDR2 is FVKESK. V dropped 0 bases and J dropped 3 bases, with 5 bases sitting between them. CDR3 DNA sequence: TGTGCCAGCAGCCAAGAACGACACTATGGCTACACCTTC. Residues: CASSQERHYGYTF.

The chain combines TRBV9 with TRBJ2-1, with 10 bases fitting TRBD2. CDR3 size: 16 residues. Germline V gene sequence: CDR1 SGDLS, CDR2 YYNGEE. After removal of 4 bases from V and 16 bases from J, the junction contained 20 bases not matched to a gene. The CDR3 DNA reads TGTGCCAGCAGCCCCTCCCGGCGTCTGAGCGGGGGGGCGGGCTTCTTC. Its protein is CASSPSRRLSGGAGFF.

The genes are TRBV10-3 and TRBJ2-3, with a weak D call TRBD1 (6 bases). The V gene's germline CDR1 is ENHRY and CDR2 SYGVKD. V was shortened by 5 bases and J by 2 bases, with 8 bases between the two germline ends. This CDR3 is built from 13 residues. The CDR3 DNA reads TGTGCCATCAGTCGGACAGTCACAGATACGCAGTATTTT. Amino acids: CAISRTVTDTQYF.

This clone was observed a handful of times. V gene TRBV28 combines with J gene TRBJ1-2; the D is unclear. The germline CDR1 and CDR2 sequences are MDHEN and SYDVKM. This CDR3 spans 14 amino acids. The ends were cut back, 3 bases at V and 7 bases at J, with 15 bases in the middle. CDR3 sequence (DNA): TGTGCCAGCAGTTTCCCTTCTGGGGTTGGTGGCTACACCTTC. Translated, it gives CASSFPSGVGGYTF.

The genes are TRBV19 and TRBJ2-1, with 10 bases that match TRBD2. CDR3 size: 15 residues. The junction had 12 bases not matched to a gene; V was cut back by 7 bases and J by 9 bases. CDR1 is LNHDA and CDR2 is SQIVND in the germline V gene (reference sequence). CDR3 DNA: TGTGCCAGTAAGGCCCCTAGCGGGAGCTTCGGTGAGCAGTTCTTC. It codes for CASKAPSGSFGEQFF.

This rearrangement joins TRBV9 to TRBJ1-6, with D possibly being TRBD1 (6 bases). V lost 2 bases to trimming and J lost 5 bases, with 20 bases between them. In germline, CDR1 is SGDLS, CDR2 YYNGEE. The CDR3 loop spans 18 amino acids. Here the CDR3 reads CASSVGPKGGRNNSPLHF. CDR3 DNA: TGTGCCAGCAGCGTTGGCCCGAAAGGGGGTCGGAATAATTCACCCCTCCACTTT.

V usage is TRBV7-2 and J usage is TRBJ2-3; 10 bases line up with TRBD1. CDR1 is SGHTA and CDR2 is FQGNSA in the germline V gene. The CDR3 extends over 17 amino acids. V was clipped by 2 bases and J by 3 bases; unmatched bases: 8. The CDR3 loop is CASSLKRGQGNTDTQYF. The CDR3 DNA reads as TGTGCCAGCAGCTTAAAACGGGGACAGGGGAATACAGATACGCAGTATTTT.

Here the CDR3 reads CASSYGPQRGYGYTF. The CDR3 coding sequence is TGTGCCAGCAGTTACGGGCCGCAACGCGGCTATGGCTACACCTTC. This sequence joins TRBV6-5 and TRBJ1-2; the D is unclear. Germline values: CDR1 MNHEY, CDR2 SVGAGI. V gave up 2 bases and J gave up 4 bases, with 14 bases separating them. This CDR3 has 15 amino acids.